A selection of T cell receptor beta chains follows, all from one sample in a study of Ad26.COV2.S vaccination and SARS-CoV-2 variants. TCRdb's copy holds only in-frame clones and misses some; the assay was immunoSEQ multiplex PCR. The sample records roughly 700,000 clones, around 89% being singletons. The sample here was peripheral blood, taken in a trial of Ad26.COV2.S vaccine versus placebo. These receptor sequences come from a person aged 18-65 years who received the Ad26.COV2.S COVID-19 vaccine or a placebo. Each CDR3 is given with its conserved first and last residue. Fields, in order: clone size, J gene, CDR3 length, D gene, V gene, CDR3 DNA, CDR3 protein. The D gene is left open where the match is weak. Only part of the rows carry a size: once, few, many, or a class if the clone is expanded.

abundance: NA
j_gene: TRBJ2-4
len: 15
d_gene: TRBD2
v_gene: TRBV11-2
CDR3nt: TGTGCCAGCAGCTGGGGGGGGGATACCAAAAACATTCAGTACTTC
CDR3aa: CASSWGGDTKNIQYF

abundance: NA
j_gene: TRBJ2-1
len: 15
d_gene: TRBD2
v_gene: TRBV4-2
CDR3nt: TGTGCCAGCAGCCAACAACTAGCGGCATACAATGAGCAGTTCTTC
CDR3aa: CASSQQLAAYNEQFF

abundance: NA
j_gene: TRBJ1-5
len: 13
d_gene: NA
v_gene: TRBV6-4
CDR3nt: TGTGCCAGCAGTGAGGGGAGCAATCAGCCCCAGCATTTT
CDR3aa: CASSEGSNQPQHF

abundance: NA
j_gene: TRBJ2-4
len: 18
d_gene: TRBD2
v_gene: TRBV27
CDR3nt: TGTGCCAGCAGTTTATGGGGACTAGCGGGAGGGGGTGGAAACATTCAGTACTTC
CDR3aa: CASSLWGLAGGGGNIQYF

abundance: NA
j_gene: TRBJ2-7
len: 14
d_gene: TRBD1
v_gene: TRBV19
CDR3nt: TGTGCCAGTAGTGTACAGGGGGCTCCGACCGAGCAGTACTTC
CDR3aa: CASSVQGAPTEQYF

abundance: NA
j_gene: TRBJ2-1
len: 15
d_gene: TRBD2
v_gene: TRBV24-1
CDR3nt: TGTGCCACCAGTGAATTAGGGCGGGAGTGGGATGAGCAGTTCTTC
CDR3aa: CATSELGREWDEQFF

abundance: NA
j_gene: TRBJ2-2
len: 13
d_gene: TRBD2
v_gene: TRBV10-3
CDR3nt: TGTGCCATCGCCCTCGGGGGGACCGGGGAGCTGTTTTTT
CDR3aa: CAIALGGTGELFF

abundance: NA
j_gene: TRBJ2-1
len: 14
d_gene: TRBD2
v_gene: TRBV24-1
CDR3nt: TGTGCCACCAGTGTCGCTAGCGGGGCGAGGGAGCAGTTCTTC
CDR3aa: CATSVASGAREQFF

abundance: NA
j_gene: TRBJ2-3
len: 15
d_gene: NA
v_gene: TRBV5-1
CDR3nt: TGCGCCAGCAGCTTGGCGGGCGGGGTCCCAGATACGCAGTATTTT
CDR3aa: CASSLAGGVPDTQYF

abundance: NA
j_gene: TRBJ2-4
len: 14
d_gene: NA
v_gene: TRBV6-5
CDR3nt: TGTGCCAGCAGCCAACCCGAGCATGGGTACATTCAGTACTTC
CDR3aa: CASSQPEHGYIQYF

abundance: NA
j_gene: TRBJ1-5
len: 12
d_gene: NA
v_gene: TRBV23-1
CDR3nt: TGCGCCAGCAGTCATCCCTATCAGCCCCAGCATTTT
CDR3aa: CASSHPYQPQHF

abundance: NA
j_gene: TRBJ2-1
len: 15
d_gene: TRBD2
v_gene: TRBV6-5
CDR3nt: TGTGCCAGCAGTATAGCGGGGGAGAGGGTTAATGAGCAGTTCTTC
CDR3aa: CASSIAGERVNEQFF

abundance: NA
j_gene: TRBJ1-1
len: 16
d_gene: NA
v_gene: TRBV4-1
CDR3nt: TGCGCCAGCAGCCAAGACCTCCCTGAGGGGAACACTGAAGCTTTCTTT
CDR3aa: CASSQDLPEGNTEAFF

abundance: NA
j_gene: TRBJ2-3
len: 14
d_gene: NA
v_gene: TRBV6-5
CDR3nt: TGTGCCAGCAGTTATTCTCCTAGCACAGATACGCAGTATTTT
CDR3aa: CASSYSPSTDTQYF

abundance: NA
j_gene: TRBJ2-3
len: 15
d_gene: NA
v_gene: TRBV5-1
CDR3nt: TGCGCCAGCAGCCCTTCGGACATTCGCACAGATACGCAGTATTTT
CDR3aa: CASSPSDIRTDTQYF

abundance: NA
j_gene: TRBJ1-6
len: 14
d_gene: NA
v_gene: TRBV2
CDR3nt: TGTGCCAGCAGTGTCGGCAGGGTTAATTCACCCCTCCACTTT
CDR3aa: CASSVGRVNSPLHF

abundance: NA
j_gene: TRBJ1-5
len: 14
d_gene: NA
v_gene: TRBV3-1/TRBV3-2
CDR3nt: TGTGCCAGCAGCCATCACAGAGAGAATCAGCCCCAGCATTTT
CDR3aa: CASSHHRENQPQHF

abundance: few
j_gene: TRBJ1-1
len: 15
d_gene: NA
v_gene: TRBV3-1/TRBV3-2
CDR3nt: TGTGCCAGCAGCCAAGATGTGGGAGGGGGCACTGAAGCTTTCTTT
CDR3aa: CASSQDVGGGTEAFF

abundance: NA
j_gene: TRBJ2-5
len: 14
d_gene: TRBD1
v_gene: TRBV10-3
CDR3nt: TGTGCCATCAGGCCCGGGACAGGGCAAGAGACCCAGTACTTC
CDR3aa: CAIRPGTGQETQYF

abundance: NA
j_gene: TRBJ2-7
len: 13
d_gene: TRBD1
v_gene: TRBV29-1
CDR3nt: TGCAGCGTTGCCCGGGACAGGGGCTACGAGCAGTACTTC
CDR3aa: CSVARDRGYEQYF

abundance: NA
j_gene: TRBJ2-3
len: 15
d_gene: NA
v_gene: TRBV9
CDR3nt: TGTGCCAGCAGCGTAGCATCCGGCAGCACAGATACGCAGTATTTT
CDR3aa: CASSVASGSTDTQYF

abundance: NA
j_gene: TRBJ2-3
len: 15
d_gene: NA
v_gene: TRBV5-6
CDR3nt: TGTGCCAGCAGCTTGAATGGCGGGGGCACAGATACGCAGTATTTT
CDR3aa: CASSLNGGGTDTQYF

abundance: NA
j_gene: TRBJ1-5
len: 18
d_gene: TRBD1
v_gene: TRBV7-8
CDR3nt: TGTGCCAGCAGCTTAGCGGGACAGTCACCGTTTAGCAATCAGCCCCAGCATTTT
CDR3aa: CASSLAGQSPFSNQPQHF

abundance: NA
j_gene: TRBJ1-2
len: 14
d_gene: TRBD1
v_gene: TRBV7-8
CDR3nt: TGTGCCAGCAGCTCCGGCACAGGGGAGGATGGCTACACCTTC
CDR3aa: CASSSGTGEDGYTF

abundance: once
j_gene: TRBJ1-1
len: 13
d_gene: NA
v_gene: TRBV18
CDR3nt: TGTGCCAGCTCCCCCGACCCGGAGGGTGAAGCTTTCTTT
CDR3aa: CASSPDPEGEAFF

abundance: NA
j_gene: TRBJ2-3
len: 18
d_gene: NA
v_gene: TRBV12-1
CDR3nt: TGTGCCAGCAGCCTCTCTTCTAGCGGGGGGGACACCACAGATACGCAGTATTTT
CDR3aa: CASSLSSSGGDTTDTQYF

abundance: few
j_gene: TRBJ2-5
len: 15
d_gene: TRBD2
v_gene: TRBV7-7
CDR3nt: TGTGCTAGCAGCAGACTAGCGGGAGGAATGGAGACCCAGTACTTC
CDR3aa: CASSRLAGGMETQYF

abundance: NA
j_gene: TRBJ1-1
len: 15
d_gene: NA
v_gene: TRBV28
CDR3nt: TGTGCCAGCTCCGGGGCCGAATACATGAACACTGAAGCTTTCTTT
CDR3aa: CASSGAEYMNTEAFF

abundance: NA
j_gene: TRBJ2-7
len: 19
d_gene: TRBD2
v_gene: TRBV11-2
CDR3nt: TGTGCCAGCAGCTTAGAATCAAGGGAGGTGGGGGACTACGGGAACGAGCAGTACTTC
CDR3aa: CASSLESREVGDYGNEQYF

abundance: once
j_gene: TRBJ1-1
len: 16
d_gene: NA
v_gene: TRBV25-1
CDR3nt: TGTGCCAGCTCCGAAAGAGAAAGGCCTTTGAACACTGAAGCTTTCTTT
CDR3aa: CASSERERPLNTEAFF

abundance: once
j_gene: TRBJ1-1
len: 13
d_gene: TRBD1
v_gene: TRBV29-1
CDR3nt: TGCAGCGTCAGACAGGGGTCCAACACTGAAGCTTTCTTT
CDR3aa: CSVRQGSNTEAFF

abundance: NA
j_gene: TRBJ2-5
len: 13
d_gene: NA
v_gene: TRBV13
CDR3nt: TGTGCCAGCAGCTCACTAGAGAAAGAGACCCAGTACTTC
CDR3aa: CASSSLEKETQYF

abundance: NA
j_gene: TRBJ2-1
len: 16
d_gene: TRBD2
v_gene: TRBV24-1
CDR3nt: TGTGCCACCAGTGATGCGACTAGCGGGGGGGCCTATGAGCAGTTCTTC
CDR3aa: CATSDATSGGAYEQFF

abundance: NA
j_gene: TRBJ1-6
len: 15
d_gene: NA
v_gene: TRBV6-5
CDR3nt: TGTGCCAGCAGCATGAACAGGGCCAAAAATTCACCCCTCCACTTT
CDR3aa: CASSMNRAKNSPLHF

abundance: NA
j_gene: TRBJ2-7
len: 15
d_gene: TRBD2
v_gene: TRBV7-2
CDR3nt: TGTGCCAGCAGCTTAGGTAGCGGGAGGAAAGACGAGCAGTACTTC
CDR3aa: CASSLGSGRKDEQYF

abundance: NA
j_gene: TRBJ1-3
len: 14
d_gene: NA
v_gene: TRBV6-5
CDR3nt: TGTGCCAGCAGCAAGGGGTTCTCTGGAAACACCATATATTTT
CDR3aa: CASSKGFSGNTIYF

abundance: NA
j_gene: TRBJ2-3
len: 15
d_gene: TRBD1
v_gene: TRBV2
CDR3nt: TGTGCCAGCAGTATGACAGGGGGCCGCACAGATACGCAGTATTTT
CDR3aa: CASSMTGGRTDTQYF